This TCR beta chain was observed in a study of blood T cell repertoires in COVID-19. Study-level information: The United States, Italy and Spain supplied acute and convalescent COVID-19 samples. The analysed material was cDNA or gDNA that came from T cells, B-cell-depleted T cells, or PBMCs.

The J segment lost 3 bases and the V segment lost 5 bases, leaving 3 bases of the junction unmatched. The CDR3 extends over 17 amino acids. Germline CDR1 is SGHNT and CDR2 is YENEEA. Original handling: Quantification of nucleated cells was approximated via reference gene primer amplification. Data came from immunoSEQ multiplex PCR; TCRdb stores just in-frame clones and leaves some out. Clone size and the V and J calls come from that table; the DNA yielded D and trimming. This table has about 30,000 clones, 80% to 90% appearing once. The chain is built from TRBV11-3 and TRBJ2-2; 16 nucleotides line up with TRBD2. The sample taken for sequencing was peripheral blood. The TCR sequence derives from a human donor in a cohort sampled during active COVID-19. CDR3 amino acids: CASSPGLAGGDTGELFF. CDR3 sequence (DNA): TGTGCCAGCAGCCCGGGACTAGCGGGGGGGGACACCGGGGAGCTGTTTTTT.